This T cell receptor (beta chain) emerged from a study of PD-1 blockade in classical Hodgkin lymphoma. Turning to this clone: Its specificity is unknown.

Study-level results: What caused the repertoire differences, perhaps disease activity or prior therapy, remains undefined.

Sequencing used immunoSEQ multiplex PCR; TCRdb keeps in-frame clones, though not all of them. This sample yields approximately 89,000 clones, of which more than 80% are seen a single time; 15% to 20% belongs to the top ten. Documented time point: cycle 4 day 1 (C4D1), after around six weeks of nivolumab. After autologous stem cell transplantation all patients relapsed, and prior brentuximab vedotin exposure differed between cohorts. The sample was peripheral blood mononuclear cells (PBMCs), taken before the fourth cycle of nivolumab. The receptor was isolated from a human donor with classical Hodgkin lymphoma.

This chain's CDR3 is CASSLFGGEQYF. The DNA for the CDR3 is TGTGCCAGCAGTTTATTTGGGGGAGAGCAGTACTTC. V is TRBV28 and J is TRBJ2-7; D assignment may be TRBD1 or TRBD2 (5 bases each). The CDR3 loop spans 12 amino acids. In germline, CDR1 is MDHEN, CDR2 SYDVKM. The V end was cut by 1 base, the J end by 7 bases, with 8 bases between.